The present TCR beta chain was sequenced within a study of patients and donors after allogeneic stem cell transplantation. MiXCR was run by TCRdb on the RT-PCR reads, yielding one entry per CDR3 protein. The sample records roughly 940,000 distinct CDR3 sequences, roughly 17% being singletons. Trimming pared 0 bases from V and 5 bases from J, leaving 14 bases between. The CDR3 loop spans 15 amino acids. CDR1 is SGHRS, CDR2 YFSETQ, per germline. The chain combines TRBV5-1 with TRBJ2-5, with a weak D call TRBD2 (5 bases). Sequenced: blood, either unsorted or a sorted T cell fraction (not recorded which). The source of this sequence is a human donor who was either an allogeneic HSCT recipient or a stem cell or donor lymphocyte infusion donor (not recorded which). It is not recorded whose cells these are; they may come from a transplant donor. In nucleotides, the CDR3 is TGCGCCAGCAGCTTGGAGGCCAGGACGGGGGAGACCCAGTACTTC. This codes for CASSLEARTGETQYF.